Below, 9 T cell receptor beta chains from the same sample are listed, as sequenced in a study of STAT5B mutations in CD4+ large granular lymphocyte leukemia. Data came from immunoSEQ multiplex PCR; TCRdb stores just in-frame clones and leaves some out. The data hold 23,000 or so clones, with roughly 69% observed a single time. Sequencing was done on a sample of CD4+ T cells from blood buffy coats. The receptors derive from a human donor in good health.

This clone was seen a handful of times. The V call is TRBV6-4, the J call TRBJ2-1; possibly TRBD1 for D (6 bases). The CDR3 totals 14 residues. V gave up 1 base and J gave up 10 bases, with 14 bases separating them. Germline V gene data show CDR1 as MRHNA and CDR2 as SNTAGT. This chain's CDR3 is CASSDFSVGTEQFF. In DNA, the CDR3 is TGTGCCAGCAGTGACTTTTCGGTTGGGACAGAGCAGTTCTTC.

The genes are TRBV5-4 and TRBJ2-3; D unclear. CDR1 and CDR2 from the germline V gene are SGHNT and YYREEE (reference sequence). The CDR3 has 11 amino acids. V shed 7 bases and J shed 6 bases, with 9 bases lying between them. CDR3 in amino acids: CASRLGDTQYF. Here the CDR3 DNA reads TGTGCCAGCCGACTTGGCGATACGCAGTATTTT.

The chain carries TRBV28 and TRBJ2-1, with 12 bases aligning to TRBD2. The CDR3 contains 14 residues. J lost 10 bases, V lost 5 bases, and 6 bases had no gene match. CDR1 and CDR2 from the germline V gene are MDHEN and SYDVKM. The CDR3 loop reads CASSPGLAGEEQFF. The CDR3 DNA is TGTGCCAGCAGTCCGGGACTAGCGGGCGAGGAGCAGTTCTTC.

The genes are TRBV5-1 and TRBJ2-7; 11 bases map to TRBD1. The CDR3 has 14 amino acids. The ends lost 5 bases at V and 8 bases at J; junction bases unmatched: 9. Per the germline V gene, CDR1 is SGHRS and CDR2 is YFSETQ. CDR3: CASSKGQGEIQQYF. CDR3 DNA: TGCGCCAGCAGTAAGGGACAGGGGGAGATCCAGCAGTACTTC.

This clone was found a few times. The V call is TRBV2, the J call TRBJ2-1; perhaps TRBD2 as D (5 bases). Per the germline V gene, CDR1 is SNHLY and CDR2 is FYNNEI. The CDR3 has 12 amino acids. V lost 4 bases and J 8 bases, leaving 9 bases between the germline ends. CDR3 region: CASSGLPDEQFF. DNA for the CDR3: TGTGCCAGCAGTGGACTACCCGATGAGCAGTTCTTC.

The DNA for the CDR3 is TGTGCCAGCAGCTTAGCTGGCAATCAGCCCCAGCATTTT. This encodes CASSLAGNQPQHF. The chain combines TRBV13 with TRBJ1-5; D is unresolved. V shed 1 base and J shed 2 bases, with 3 bases lying between them. Germline V gene lookup returns CDR1 PRHDT and CDR2 FYEKMQ (reference sequence). The CDR3 totals 13 residues.

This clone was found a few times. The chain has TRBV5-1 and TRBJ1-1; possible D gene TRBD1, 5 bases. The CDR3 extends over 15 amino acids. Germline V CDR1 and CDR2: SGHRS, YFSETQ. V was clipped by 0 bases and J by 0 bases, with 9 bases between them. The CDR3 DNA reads TGCGCCAGCAGCTTGGTTCAGGGCCTGAACACTGAAGCTTTCTTT. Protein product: CASSLVQGLNTEAFF.

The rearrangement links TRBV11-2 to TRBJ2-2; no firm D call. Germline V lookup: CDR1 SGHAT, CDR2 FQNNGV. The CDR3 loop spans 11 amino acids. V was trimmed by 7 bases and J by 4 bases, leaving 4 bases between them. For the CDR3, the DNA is TGTGCCAGCACCACCACCGGGGAGCTGTTTTTT. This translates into CASTTTGELFF.

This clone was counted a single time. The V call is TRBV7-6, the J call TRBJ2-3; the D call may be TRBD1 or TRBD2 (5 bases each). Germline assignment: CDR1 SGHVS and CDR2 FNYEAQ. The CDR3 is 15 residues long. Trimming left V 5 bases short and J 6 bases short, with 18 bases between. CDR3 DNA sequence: TGTGCCAGCAGCCCCGGGACCACTTCCAGGGATACGCAGTATTTT. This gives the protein CASSPGTTSRDTQYF.